Listed here is a single T cell receptor (beta chain). The CDR3 has 13 amino acids. Germline assignment: CDR1 KGHSH and CDR2 LQKENI. Trimming took off 4 bases at V and 6 bases at J, with 13 bases between the two ends. Tagging with unique molecular identifiers was applied to individual cDNA molecules. Each CDR3 protein gets one entry after TCRdb re-called the 5' RACE reads with MiXCR. This sample has about 64,000 distinct CDR3 sequences, with 10% to 15% found just once. The data were taken from a study of early T cells in non-severe SARS-CoV-2 infection. V gene TRBV18 combines with J gene TRBJ2-7; D might be TRBD1 or TRBD2, each matching 5 bases. This clonotype was sampled from an adult who was a healthcare worker with PCR-confirmed SARS-CoV-2 infection or an uninfected control (not recorded which). The source was whole blood, collected at baseline. The CDR3 nucleotides read TGTGCCAGCTCACTAGGAGAGGGGTCCGAGCAGTACTTC. Its protein is CASSLGEGSEQYF.